This T cell receptor beta chain was identified during a study of shared clonotypes between healthy human individuals. V lost 1 base, J lost 0 bases, and 16 bases lay in between. CDR1 is GTSNPN and CDR2 is SVGIG in the germline V gene (reference sequence). This CDR3 comprises 17 residues. Healthy HIV-negative adults with no recent acute infections or vaccinations were recruited as donors. The sorted-subset replicate PCRs were given around 200 ng DNA, which is approximately 30,000 T cell genomes. Only in-frame clones appear in the TCRdb table, and some are missing; sequencing was by immunoSEQ multiplex PCR. The table lists 2 million to 3 million clones, 80% to 95% of them singletons.

The chain links TRBV30 to TRBJ1-5; maybe TRBD1 (5 bases). Sample: naive CD4+ T cells from PBMCs. The subset was: CD45RA+ positively selected. This TCR was recovered from a man in his late teens or twenties in good health. Some clones in this sample may be carry-over from other donors' samples. The CDR3 DNA follows: TGTGCCTGGAGTGGGGGAGGGGCGGGGTATAGCAATCAGCCCCAGCATTTT. This codes for CAWSGGGAGYSNQPQHF.